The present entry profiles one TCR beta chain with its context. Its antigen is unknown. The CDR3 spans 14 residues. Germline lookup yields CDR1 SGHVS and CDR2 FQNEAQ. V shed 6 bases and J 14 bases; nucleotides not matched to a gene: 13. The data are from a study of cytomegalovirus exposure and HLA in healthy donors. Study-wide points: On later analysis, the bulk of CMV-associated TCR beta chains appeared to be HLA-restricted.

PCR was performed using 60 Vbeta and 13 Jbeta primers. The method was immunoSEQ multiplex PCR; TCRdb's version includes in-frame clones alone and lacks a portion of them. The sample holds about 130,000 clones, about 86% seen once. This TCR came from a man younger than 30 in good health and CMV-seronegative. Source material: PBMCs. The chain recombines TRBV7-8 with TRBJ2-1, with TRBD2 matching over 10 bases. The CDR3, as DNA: TGTGCCAGCAGTCCTAGTCTGTCTAGCGGGGGCGAGTTCTTC. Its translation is CASSPSLSSGGEFF.